The rows below give T cell receptor beta chains drawn from one sample of a study of T cells in Graves' hyperthyroidism and ophthalmopathy. One entry per CDR3 protein, called by TCRdb with MiXCR from the multiplex PCR reads. The repertoire holds about 560,000 distinct CDR3 sequences, with approximately 15% as singletons. Sequenced: blood. The receptor source for this set is a woman under 40 with Graves' hyperthyroidism. Both conserved end residues are part of each CDR3. Fields, in order: V gene, J gene, D gene, clone size, CDR3 length, CDR3 protein, CDR3 DNA. A D gene is named only where the DNA matches it firmly. Rows give clone size only sometimes, using once, few, many, or a class for an expanded clone.

TRBV4-1	TRBJ1-4	TRBD1	few	18	CASSLLGGTASTNEKLFF	TGCGCCAGCAGCCTCTTAGGGGGGACAGCCTCAACTAATGAAAAACTGTTTTTT
TRBV15	TRBJ2-6	.	.	17	CATSRDAGRTGANVLTF	TGTGCCACCAGCAGAGATGCGGGAAGGACTGGGGCCAACGTCCTGACTTTC
TRBV4-1	TRBJ2-1	.	few	15	CASSQVILADNEQFF	TGCGCCAGCAGCCAAGTCATTCTAGCAGACAATGAGCAGTTCTTC
TRBV5-1	TRBJ1-6	.	few	13	CASSSDSNSPLHF	TGCGCCAGCAGCAGCGACAGCAACTCACCCCTCCACTTT
TRBV5-6	TRBJ2-3	.	many	16	CASSLGTGQFTDTQYF	TGTGCCAGCAGCTTGGGGACGGGTCAGTTCACAGATACGCAGTATTTT
TRBV12-3/TRBV12-4	TRBJ2-5	TRBD1	.	16	CASSLALTGAFKTQYF	TGTGCCAGCAGTTTAGCCCTGACAGGGGCCTTTAAGACCCAGTACTTC
TRBV27	TRBJ2-5	.	many	13	CASSLNRGETQYF	TGTGCCAGCAGTCTAAATCGGGGGGAGACCCAGTACTTC
TRBV5-1	TRBJ2-2	.	many	14	CASSAPVVTGELFF	TGCGCCAGCAGCGCGCCGGTGGTTACCGGGGAGCTGTTTTTT
TRBV4-1	TRBJ2-3	.	.	14	CASSQDNLPDTQYF	TGCGCCAGCAGCCAAGATAACCTACCGGATACGCAGTATTTT
TRBV12-3/TRBV12-4	TRBJ1-5	TRBD1	few	15	CASSLMGQGGQPQHF	TGTGCCAGCAGTTTAATGGGACAGGGGGGTCAGCCCCAGCATTTT
TRBV5-1	TRBJ1-2	.	.	14	CASSLIVGGYGYTF	TGCGCCAGCAGCTTGATCGTGGGCGGCTATGGCTACACCTTC
TRBV12-3/TRBV12-4	TRBJ2-1	TRBD2	many	15	CASSLSGRLYNEQFF	TGTGCCAGCAGTCTTAGCGGGAGGCTATACAATGAGCAGTTCTTC
TRBV30	TRBJ2-1	TRBD2	many	14	CAWRGSGGPGEQFF	TGTGCCTGGAGAGGGTCGGGAGGGCCTGGTGAGCAGTTCTTC
TRBV10-3	TRBJ1-2	.	few	14	CAISDAGTYYGYTF	TGTGCCATCAGTGACGCAGGGACTTACTATGGCTACACCTTC
TRBV20-1	TRBJ2-1	TRBD2	.	15	CSAGGGLAGNNEQFF	TGCAGTGCCGGGGGGGGACTAGCGGGAAACAATGAGCAGTTCTTC
TRBV5-1	TRBJ2-1	TRBD2	.	15	CASSLGTSGCNEQFF	TGCGCCAGCAGCTTGGGGACTAGCGGATGCAATGAGCAGTTCTTC
TRBV20-1	TRBJ2-1	.	many	15	CSAGHGASDTNEQFF	TGCAGTGCGGGGCATGGCGCTAGCGACACCAATGAGCAGTTCTTC
TRBV28	TRBJ1-5	TRBD1	.	15	CASSQTGGHNQPQHF	TGTGCCAGCAGCCAAACAGGGGGACACAATCAGCCCCAGCATTTT
TRBV28	TRBJ2-5	.	few	10	CASGRETQYF	TGTGCCAGCGGACGAGAGACCCAGTACTTC
TRBV28	TRBJ2-7	TRBD1	many	12	CASIETGREQYF	TGTGCCAGCATCGAGACAGGGAGAGAGCAGTACTTC
TRBV5-1	TRBJ2-2	TRBD2	.	19	CASSISGLAGGLNTGELFF	TGCGCCAGCAGCATATCGGGACTAGCGGGAGGACTGAACACCGGGGAGCTGTTTTTT
TRBV19	TRBJ2-3	.	few	14	CASKGVNFGDTQYF	TGTGCCAGTAAAGGTGTCAACTTTGGAGATACGCAGTATTTT
TRBV27	TRBJ1-2	.	few	13	CASSQQGEGGYTF	TGTGCCAGCAGTCAACAGGGAGAAGGCGGCTACACCTTC
TRBV24-1	TRBJ2-7	.	few	12	CALSTRGNEQYF	TGTGCCTTATCGACTAGAGGCAACGAGCAGTACTTC
TRBV4-3	TRBJ2-7	.	few	14	CASSPQVIDYEQYF	TGCGCCAGCAGCCCTCAGGTGATAGACTACGAGCAGTACTTC
TRBV10-3	TRBJ1-2	TRBD1	.	17	CAISESIGTGMVVGYTF	TGTGCCATCAGTGAGTCTATAGGGACAGGGATGGTCGTTGGCTACACCTTC